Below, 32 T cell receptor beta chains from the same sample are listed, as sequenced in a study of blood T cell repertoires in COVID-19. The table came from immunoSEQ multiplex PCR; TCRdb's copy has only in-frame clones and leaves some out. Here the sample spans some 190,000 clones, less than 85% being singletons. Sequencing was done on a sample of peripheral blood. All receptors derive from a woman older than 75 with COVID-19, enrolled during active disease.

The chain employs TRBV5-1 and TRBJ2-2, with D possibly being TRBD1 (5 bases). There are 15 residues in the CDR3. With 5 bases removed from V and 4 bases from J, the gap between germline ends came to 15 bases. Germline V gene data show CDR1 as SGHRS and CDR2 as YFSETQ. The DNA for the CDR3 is TGCGCCAGCAGTCCCATAGACAGTCGCACCGGGGAGCTGTTTTTT. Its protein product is CASSPIDSRTGELFF.

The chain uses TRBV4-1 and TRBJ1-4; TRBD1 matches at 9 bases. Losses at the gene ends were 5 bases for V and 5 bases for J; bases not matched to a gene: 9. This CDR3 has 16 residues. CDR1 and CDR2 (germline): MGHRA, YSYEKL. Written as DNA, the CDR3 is TGCGCCAGCAGCTCCCCCGGGACAGGGAAAAATGAAAAACTGTTTTTT. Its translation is CASSSPGTGKNEKLFF.

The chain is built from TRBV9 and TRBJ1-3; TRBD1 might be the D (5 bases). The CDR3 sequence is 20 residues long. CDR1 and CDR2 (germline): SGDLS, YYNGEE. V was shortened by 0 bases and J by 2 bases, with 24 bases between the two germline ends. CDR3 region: CASSVAPPAAVQGPGNTIYF. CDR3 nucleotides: TGTGCCAGCAGCGTAGCCCCCCCGGCGGCCGTTCAGGGTCCTGGAAACACCATATATTTT.

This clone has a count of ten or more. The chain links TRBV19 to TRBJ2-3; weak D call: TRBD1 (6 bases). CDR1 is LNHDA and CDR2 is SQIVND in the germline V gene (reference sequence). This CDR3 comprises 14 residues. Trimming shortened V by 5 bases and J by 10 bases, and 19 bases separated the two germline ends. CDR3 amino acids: CASSLGQLPRPQYF. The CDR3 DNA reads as TGTGCCAGTAGTTTAGGACAGCTTCCTAGACCGCAGTATTTT.

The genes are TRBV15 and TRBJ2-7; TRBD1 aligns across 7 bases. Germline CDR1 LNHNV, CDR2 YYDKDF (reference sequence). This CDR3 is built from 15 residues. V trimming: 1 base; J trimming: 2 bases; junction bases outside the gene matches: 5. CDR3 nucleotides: TGTGCCACCAGCAGAGCCCCTCAGGGGGCCTACGAGCAGTACTTC. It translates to CATSRAPQGAYEQYF.

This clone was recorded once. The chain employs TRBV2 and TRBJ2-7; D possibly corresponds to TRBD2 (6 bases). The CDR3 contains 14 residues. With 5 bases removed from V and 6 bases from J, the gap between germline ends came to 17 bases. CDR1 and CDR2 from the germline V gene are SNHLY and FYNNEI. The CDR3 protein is CASSIQTRNREQYF. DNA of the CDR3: TGTGCCAGCAGTATACAGACTAGGAATCGCGAGCAGTACTTC.

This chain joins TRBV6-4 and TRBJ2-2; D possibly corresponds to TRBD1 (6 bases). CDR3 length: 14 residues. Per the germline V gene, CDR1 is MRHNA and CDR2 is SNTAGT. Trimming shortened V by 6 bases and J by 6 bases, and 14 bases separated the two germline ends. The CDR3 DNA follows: TGTGCCAGCAGGGAACAGGGTCAGGCCGGGGAGCTGTTTTTT. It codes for CASREQGQAGELFF.

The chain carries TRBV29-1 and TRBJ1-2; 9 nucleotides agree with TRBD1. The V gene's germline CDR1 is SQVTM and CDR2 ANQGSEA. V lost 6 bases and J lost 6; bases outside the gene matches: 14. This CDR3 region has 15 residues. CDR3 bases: TGCAGCGTCGTAGGTCCCCCGACAGGGGGTGATGGCTACACCTTC. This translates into CSVVGPPTGGDGYTF.

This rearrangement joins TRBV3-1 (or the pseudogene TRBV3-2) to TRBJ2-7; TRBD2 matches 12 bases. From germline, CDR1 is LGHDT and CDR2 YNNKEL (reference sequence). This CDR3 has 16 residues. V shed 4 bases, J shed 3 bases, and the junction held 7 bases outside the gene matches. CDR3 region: CASSPPLAGGFYEQYF. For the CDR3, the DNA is TGTGCCAGCAGCCCTCCACTAGCGGGAGGTTTCTACGAGCAGTACTTC.

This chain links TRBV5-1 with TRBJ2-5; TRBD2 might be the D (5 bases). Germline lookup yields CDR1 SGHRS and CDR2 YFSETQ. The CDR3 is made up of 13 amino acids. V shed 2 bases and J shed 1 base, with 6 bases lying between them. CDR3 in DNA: TGCGCCAGCAGCTTCGGGGTCCAAGAGACCCAGTACTTC. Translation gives CASSFGVQETQYF.

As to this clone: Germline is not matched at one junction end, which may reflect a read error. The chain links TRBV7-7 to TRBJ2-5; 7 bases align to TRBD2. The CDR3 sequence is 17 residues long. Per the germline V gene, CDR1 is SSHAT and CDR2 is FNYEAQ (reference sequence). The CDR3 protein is CASSPLASGKAEGTQYF. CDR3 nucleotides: TGTGCTAGCAGCCCCCTCGCGAGCGGGAAGGCAGAGGGGACCCAGTACTTC.

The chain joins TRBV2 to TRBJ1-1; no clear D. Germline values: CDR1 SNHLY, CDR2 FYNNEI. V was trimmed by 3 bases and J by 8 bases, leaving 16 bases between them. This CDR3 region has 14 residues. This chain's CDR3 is CASSDQRPGGEAFF. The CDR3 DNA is TGTGCCAGCAGTGATCAGCGGCCGGGAGGGGAAGCTTTCTTT.

CDR3 bases: TGTGCCAGCAGCTTAGGGTTAGCGGTCCACAACGAAACCTACGAGCAGTACTTC. It translates to CASSLGLAVHNETYEQYF. The V gene is TRBV11-3, the J gene TRBJ2-7; D might be TRBD2 (6 bases). Germline CDR1 reads SGHNT; CDR2 reads YENEEA. CDR3 length: 18 amino acids. Between the trimmed V and J ends, which lost 1 base and 2 bases, there was a span of 21 bases.

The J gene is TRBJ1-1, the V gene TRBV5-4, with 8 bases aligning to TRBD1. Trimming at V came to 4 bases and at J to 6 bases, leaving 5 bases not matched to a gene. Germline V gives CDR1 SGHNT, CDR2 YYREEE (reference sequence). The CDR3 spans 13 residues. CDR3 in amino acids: CASSPGQGAEAFF. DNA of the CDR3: TGTGCCAGCAGCCCTGGACAGGGCGCTGAAGCTTTCTTT.

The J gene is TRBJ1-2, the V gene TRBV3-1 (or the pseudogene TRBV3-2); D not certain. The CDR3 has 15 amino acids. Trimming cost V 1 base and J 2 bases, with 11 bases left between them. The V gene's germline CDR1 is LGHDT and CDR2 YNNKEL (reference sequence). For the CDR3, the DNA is TGTGCCAGCAGCCAAGGGAGGACCGAGAACTATGGCTACACCTTC. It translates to CASSQGRTENYGYTF.

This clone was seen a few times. The CDR3 coding sequence is TGCGCCAGCAGCTCGGGTGGAGGGGGCGCGGGGAATTCACCCCTCCACTTT. Translating gives CASSSGGGGAGNSPLHF. The V call is TRBV5-1, the J call TRBJ1-6; 7 bases are shared with TRBD1. With V trimmed by 3 bases and J by 7 bases, 13 bases remained unmatched. The CDR3 length is 17 residues. CDR1 SGHRS and CDR2 YFSETQ come from the germline V gene.

CDR3 protein: CASSFGSGTGSYNEQFF. The CDR3 nucleotides read TGTGCCAGCAGTTTTGGGAGCGGGACGGGCTCCTACAATGAGCAGTTCTTC. The chain couples TRBV28 to TRBJ2-1; 7 nucleotides match TRBD2. Germline V gene lookup returns CDR1 MDHEN and CDR2 SYDVKM. The CDR3 runs to 17 residues. J gave up 0 bases and V 3 bases, and 8 bases lay outside the gene matches.

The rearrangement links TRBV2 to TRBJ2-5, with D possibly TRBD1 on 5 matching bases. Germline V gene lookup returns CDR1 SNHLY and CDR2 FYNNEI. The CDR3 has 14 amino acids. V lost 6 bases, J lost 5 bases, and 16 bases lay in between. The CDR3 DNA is TGTGCCAGCAGCACCCAAGGGGCCTATGAGACCCAGTACTTC. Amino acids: CASSTQGAYETQYF.

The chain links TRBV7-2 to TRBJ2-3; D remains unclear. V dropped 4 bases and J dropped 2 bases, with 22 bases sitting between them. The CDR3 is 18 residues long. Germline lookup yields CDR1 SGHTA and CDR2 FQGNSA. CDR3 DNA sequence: TGTGCCAGCAGCTCAGCCTTTGTGGGCGCGACCCTCACAGATACGCAGTATTTT. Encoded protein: CASSSAFVGATLTDTQYF.

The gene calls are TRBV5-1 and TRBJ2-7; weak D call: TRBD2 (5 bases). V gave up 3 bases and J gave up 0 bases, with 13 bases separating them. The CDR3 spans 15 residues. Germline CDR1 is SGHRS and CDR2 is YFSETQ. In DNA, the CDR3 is TGCGCCAGCAGCTCGAGCGGAGGTAGCTCCTACGAGCAGTACTTC. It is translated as CASSSSGGSSYEQYF.

This chain's CDR3 is CASNSWGDSNQPQHF. DNA of the CDR3: TGTGCCAGTAACTCGTGGGGGGATAGCAATCAGCCCCAGCATTTT. The chain combines TRBV19 with TRBJ1-5; tentatively, D is TRBD1 (5 bases). V was shortened by 7 bases and J by 0 bases, with 13 bases between the two germline ends. CDR1 and CDR2 from the germline V gene are LNHDA and SQIVND (reference sequence). This CDR3 has 15 amino acids.

As DNA, the CDR3 is TGTGCCAGCAGTTACTCTAGCGGGAGCGGCGAGCAGTACTTC. Its translation is CASSYSSGSGEQYF. The chain links TRBV6-6 to TRBJ2-7; TRBD2 matches 9 bases. The CDR3 loop spans 14 amino acids. J was trimmed by 6 bases and V by 0 bases; bases with no gene match: 3. Germline V gene sequence: CDR1 MNHNY, CDR2 SVGAGI (reference sequence).

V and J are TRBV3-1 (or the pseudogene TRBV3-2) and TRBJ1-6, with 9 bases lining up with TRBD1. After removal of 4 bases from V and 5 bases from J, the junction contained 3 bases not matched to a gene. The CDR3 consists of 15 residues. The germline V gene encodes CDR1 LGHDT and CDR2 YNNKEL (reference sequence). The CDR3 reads CASSRTGADNSPLHF. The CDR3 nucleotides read TGTGCCAGCAGCCGGACAGGGGCGGATAATTCACCCCTCCACTTT.

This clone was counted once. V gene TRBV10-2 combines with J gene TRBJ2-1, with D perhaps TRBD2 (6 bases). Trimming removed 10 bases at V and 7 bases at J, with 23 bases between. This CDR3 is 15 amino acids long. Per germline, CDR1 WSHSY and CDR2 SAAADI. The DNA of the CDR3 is TGCGCCACACAACAGACTAGAGTCGGGAAAAATGAGCAGTTCTTC. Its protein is CATQQTRVGKNEQFF.

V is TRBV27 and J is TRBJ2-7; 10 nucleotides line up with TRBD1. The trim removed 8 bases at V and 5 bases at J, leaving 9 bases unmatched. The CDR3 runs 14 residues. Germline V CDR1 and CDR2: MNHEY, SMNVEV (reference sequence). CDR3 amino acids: CASREWDRGNEQYF. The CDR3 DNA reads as TGTGCCAGCCGTGAGTGGGACAGGGGCAACGAGCAGTACTTC.

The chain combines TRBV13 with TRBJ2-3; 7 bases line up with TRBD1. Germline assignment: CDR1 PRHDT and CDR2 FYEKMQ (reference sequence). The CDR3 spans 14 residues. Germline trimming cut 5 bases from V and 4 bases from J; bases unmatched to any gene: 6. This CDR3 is CASSRTGVADTQYF. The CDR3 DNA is TGTGCCAGCAGCCGCACAGGGGTTGCAGATACGCAGTATTTT.

This CDR3 is CASRSLGTGGGYGYTF. CDR3 DNA: TGTGCCAGCAGGTCACTCGGGACAGGGGGCGGGTATGGCTACACCTTC. J is TRBJ1-2 and V is TRBV28, with 12 bases matching TRBD1. Germline CDR1 MDHEN, CDR2 SYDVKM. Trimming at V came to 6 bases and at J to 5 bases, leaving 10 bases not matched to a gene. The CDR3 contains 16 residues.

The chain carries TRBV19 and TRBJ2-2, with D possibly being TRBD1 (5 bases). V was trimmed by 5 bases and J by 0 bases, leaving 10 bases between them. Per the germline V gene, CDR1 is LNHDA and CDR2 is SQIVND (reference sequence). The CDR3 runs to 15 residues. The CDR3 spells CASSSGPTNTGELFF. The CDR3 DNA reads TGTGCCAGTAGTTCAGGGCCTACGAACACCGGGGAGCTGTTTTTT.

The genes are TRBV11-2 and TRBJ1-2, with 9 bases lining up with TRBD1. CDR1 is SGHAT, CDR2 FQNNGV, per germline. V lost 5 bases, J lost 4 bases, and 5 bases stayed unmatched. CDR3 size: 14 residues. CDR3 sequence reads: CASSPRDRAYGYTF. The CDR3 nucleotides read TGTGCCAGCAGCCCGAGGGACAGGGCCTATGGCTACACCTTC.

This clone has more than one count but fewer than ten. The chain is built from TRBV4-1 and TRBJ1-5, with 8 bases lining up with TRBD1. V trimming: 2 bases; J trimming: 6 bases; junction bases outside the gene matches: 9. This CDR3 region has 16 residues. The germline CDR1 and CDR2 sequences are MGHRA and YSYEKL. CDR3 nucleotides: TGCGCCAGCAGCCAACAAGGGGCCAGGGGGCCTCAGCCCCAGCATTTT. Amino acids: CASSQQGARGPQPQHF.

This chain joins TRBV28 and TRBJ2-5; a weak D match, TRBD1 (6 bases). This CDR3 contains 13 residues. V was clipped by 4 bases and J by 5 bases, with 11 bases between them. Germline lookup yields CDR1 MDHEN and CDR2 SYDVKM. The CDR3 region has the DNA TGTGCCAGCAGTTCCGGGACAATTGAGACCCAGTACTTC. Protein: CASSSGTIETQYF.

This CDR3 is CASSMTGPESKQYF. In nucleotides, the CDR3 is TGTGCCAGCAGCATGACAGGCCCCGAGAGCAAGCAGTACTTC. This chain uses TRBV11-1 with TRBJ2-7, with D possibly matching TRBD1 (6 bases). The CDR3 is 14 amino acids. V dropped 5 bases and J dropped 8 bases, with 19 bases sitting between them. Per the germline V gene, CDR1 is SGHAT and CDR2 is FQDESV (reference sequence).